The T cell receptor (beta chain) described here comes from a study of blood T cell repertoires in COVID-19. About the research overall: Samples came from the United States, Italy and Spain, spanning acute and convalescent COVID-19.

The method was immunoSEQ multiplex PCR; TCRdb's version includes in-frame clones alone and lacks a portion of them. The repertoire includes 52,000 or so clones, approximately 90% of them detected once, and 7% to 10% sits in the top ten. Trimming stripped 2 bases from V and 1 base from J, with 5 bases between. The CDR3 sequence is 13 residues long. From germline, CDR1 is SGHTA and CDR2 FQGTGA. This receptor was obtained from a woman between 65 and 79 years old with active COVID-19. Source material: peripheral blood. The chain joins TRBV7-3 to TRBJ2-5; possibly TRBD1 for D (5 bases). The CDR3 loop reads CASSLDSQETQYF. CDR3 nucleotides: TGTGCCAGCAGCTTAGACAGCCAAGAGACCCAGTACTTC.